This TCR beta chain was obtained from a study of T-cell memory formation after mild COVID-19. The CDR3 is 14 residues long. The V gene lost 8 bases and the J gene lost 6 bases, with 17 bases spanning the gap. Germline CDR1 ENHRY, CDR2 SYGVKD. Each CDR3 protein gets one entry after TCRdb re-called the 5' RACE reads with MiXCR. The sample shows about 260,000 distinct CDR3 sequences, less than 9.5% of them seen only once. This clonotype was obtained from a young man who had mild COVID-19 (a few samples of this study predate the infection). Cell type and time point are not known. The sequencing sample was made of PBMCs or a T cell subset sorted from them (not recorded which). The chain recombines TRBV10-3 with TRBJ2-1; D might be TRBD1 (7 bases). In nucleotides, the CDR3 is TGTGCCATCGGGGGGTCGGACAGGCTCAATGAGCAGTTCTTC. Translated, it gives CAIGGSDRLNEQFF.